The clone carrying this T cell receptor beta chain was counted at least ten times. After removal of 5 bases from V and 4 bases from J, the junction contained 3 bases not matched to a gene. Germline values: CDR1 KGHDR, CDR2 SFDVKD. This CDR3 spans 14 amino acids. This record comes from a study of T-cell memory formation after mild COVID-19. Each CDR3 protein gets one entry after TCRdb re-called the 5' RACE reads with MiXCR. The table includes roughly 450,000 distinct CDR3 sequences, over 15% detected once. The chain couples TRBV24-1 to TRBJ2-3, with TRBD2 identical over 9 bases. Sequenced sample: PBMCs or a T cell subset sorted from them (not recorded which). The origin of this receptor is a young man who had mild COVID-19 (a few samples of this study predate the infection). Cell type and time point are not known. The CDR3 sequence: CATSVAGGPDTQYF. In nucleotides, the CDR3 is TGTGCCACCAGTGTTGCGGGGGGGCCAGATACGCAGTATTTT.